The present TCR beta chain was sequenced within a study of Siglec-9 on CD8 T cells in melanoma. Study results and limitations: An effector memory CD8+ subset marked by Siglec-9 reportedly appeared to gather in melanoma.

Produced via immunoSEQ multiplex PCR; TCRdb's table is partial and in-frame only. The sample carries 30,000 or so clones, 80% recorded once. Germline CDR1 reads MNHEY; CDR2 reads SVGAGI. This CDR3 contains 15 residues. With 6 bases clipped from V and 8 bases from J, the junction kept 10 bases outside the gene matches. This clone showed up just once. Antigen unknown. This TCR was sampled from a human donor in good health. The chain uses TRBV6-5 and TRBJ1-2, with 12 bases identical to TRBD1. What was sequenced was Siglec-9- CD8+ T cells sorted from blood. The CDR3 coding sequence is TGTGCCAGCAGCCCCGGGACAGGGGGCGCGGGGGGCTACACCTTC. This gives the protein CASSPGTGGAGGYTF.